A selection of T cell receptor beta chains follows, all from one sample in a study of identical twins. From the 5' RACE reads, TCRdb called clonotypes with MiXCR, one entry per CDR3 protein. The repertoire holds around 480,000 distinct CDR3 sequences, with 13% to 15% as singletons. These data also featured in a second study, about yellow fever vaccine responses in identical twins.

The sequenced material came from CD4+ T cells sorted from blood. Receptors originate from a woman between 18 and 29 years old in good health. The CDR3 runs from the conserved cysteine through the conserved F or W. D genes are given only for firm matches. A row's size may be missing; if present it is once, few, many or a size class.

>16|TRBJ2-3|TRBV2|-|TRBD2
TGTGCCAGCAGTGAATTTGGCGAGCGGGGGACAGATACGCAGTATTTT
CASSEFGERGTDTQYF
>15|TRBJ2-2|TRBV11-2|few|-
TGTGCCAGCAGCTCCATAACAGGGCCCACCGGGGAGCTGTTTTTT
CASSSITGPTGELFF
>13|TRBJ2-3|TRBV19|-|-
TGTGCCAGTAAGGAAAACCGAGCAGATACGCAGTATTTT
CASKENRADTQYF
>17|TRBJ2-7|TRBV7-9|-|-
TGTGCCAGCAGCTTAGCCGGGGGCAACCCTACCACCTACGAGCAGTACTTC
CASSLAGGNPTTYEQYF
>15|TRBJ1-5|TRBV3-1|-|-
TGTGCCAGCAGCCAAGAAGGCAGAGGCAATCAGCCCCAGCATTTT
CASSQEGRGNQPQHF
>16|TRBJ2-3|TRBV6-1|-|-
TGTGCCAGTCCTATTAAAGCTGGGGGTCCTATGGATACGCAGTATTTT
CASPIKAGGPMDTQYF
>14|TRBJ2-4|TRBV3-1|few|-
TGTGCCAGCAGCCAGTTGGTGGGGTTGGACATTCAGTACTTC
CASSQLVGLDIQYF
>15|TRBJ1-2|TRBV3-1|few|TRBD1
TGTGCCAGCAGCCAAAACGCAGGGGGCGGCTATGGCTACACCTTC
CASSQNAGGGYGYTF
>13|TRBJ2-7|TRBV5-1|few|TRBD1
TGCGCCAGCAGCTCACGGACAGGGGACGAGCAGTACTTC
CASSSRTGDEQYF
>14|TRBJ1-4|TRBV12-3/TRBV12-4|-|-
TGTGCCAGCAGTTTGCCAGGGGCAAAAGAAAAACTGTTTTTT
CASSLPGAKEKLFF
>14|TRBJ2-2|TRBV5-1|-|-
TGCGCCAGCAGTCTGGACCCGAGCTCCGGGGAGCTGTTTTTT
CASSLDPSSGELFF
>15|TRBJ2-4|TRBV5-1|few|TRBD1
TGCGCCAGCAGCTTTAGGGGGCTGTCGGAAAACATTCAGTACTTC
CASSFRGLSENIQYF
>15|TRBJ2-3|TRBV20-1|-|-
TGCAGTGCTAGTTTAGCGGCCACGGGCACAGATACGCAGTATTTT
CSASLAATGTDTQYF
>12|TRBJ1-1|TRBV20-1|-|-
TGCAGTGCTACCGGTCCGAACACTGAAGCTTTCTTT
CSATGPNTEAFF
>17|TRBJ2-7|TRBV27|few|TRBD1
TGTGCCAGCAGTTCCCGATTCGGACAGGGAACGACTTCCGAGCAGTACTTC
CASSSRFGQGTTSEQYF
>15|TRBJ2-1|TRBV18|few|-
TGTGCCAGCTCACCCGCCGGAACAGCCAACAATGAGCAGTTCTTC
CASSPAGTANNEQFF
>18|TRBJ2-1|TRBV27|-|TRBD2
TGTACCAGCAGTTTCCACCACGGGCTAGCGGGGCTTTACAATGAGCAGTTCTTC
CTSSFHHGLAGLYNEQFF
>15|TRBJ2-6|TRBV12-3/TRBV12-4|many|-
TGTGCCAGCAGTTTAATGGGGGCTGGGGCCAACGTCCTGACTTTC
CASSLMGAGANVLTF
>14|TRBJ2-3|TRBV5-1|few|-
TGCGCCAGCAGCTCGACTAGGAATCCAGATACGCAGTATTTT
CASSSTRNPDTQYF
>13|TRBJ2-3|TRBV2|-|-
TGTGCCAGCAGTGCCTCCAGTGGGGATACGCAGTATTTT
CASSASSGDTQYF
>12|TRBJ2-7|TRBV20-1|few|-
TGCAGTGCTGGATACCGCCCCTACGAGCAGTACTTC
CSAGYRPYEQYF
>15|TRBJ2-1|TRBV5-1|many|-
TGCGCCAGCAGCCGGGACTCGAGCTCCTACAATGAGCAGTTCTTC
CASSRDSSSYNEQFF
>14|TRBJ1-5|TRBV2|-|-
TGTGCCAGCAGTGAAAGGCAGCACCCACAGCCCCAGCATTTT
CASSERQHPQPQHF
>17|TRBJ2-6|TRBV7-2|-|-
TGTGCCAGCAGCCCCGGGTTTTTGCGCTCTGGGGCCAACGTCCTGACTTTC
CASSPGFLRSGANVLTF
>13|TRBJ2-7|TRBV10-3|-|-
TGTGCCATCATGAGTATGCAGGGGAACGAGCAGTACTTC
CAIMSMQGNEQYF
>12|TRBJ2-1|TRBV11-3|-|-
TGTGCCAGCAGCTTAAGTTGGGGTGAGCAGTTCTTC
CASSLSWGEQFF
>19|TRBJ2-3|TRBV5-1|-|TRBD2
TGCGCCAGCAGCTTGGACCCGACTAGCGGGGGGCCTTACACAGATACGCAGTATTTT
CASSLDPTSGGPYTDTQYF
>14|TRBJ1-2|TRBV4-2|-|-
TGTGCCAGCAGCCAGGCTGGGTCGGGGGGGGGCTACACCTTC
CASSQAGSGGGYTF
>12|TRBJ2-1|TRBV15|many|-
TGTGCCACCAGCAGAGATTGGAGTGAGCAGTTCTTC
CATSRDWSEQFF
>15|TRBJ2-3|TRBV7-2|few|TRBD2
TGTGCCAGCAGCATTAGCGGGGGGGTGGTAGATACGCAGTATTTT
CASSISGGVVDTQYF